A single sample is the source of the 3 T cell receptor beta chains below, sequenced in a study of T cells after yellow fever vaccination. Using its own MiXCR run on the 5' RACE reads, TCRdb lists one record per CDR3 protein. The sample contains some 400,000 distinct CDR3 sequences, 15% to 20% of which appear only once. Sequencing was performed on PBMCs, taken before the yellow fever booster vaccination. These TCRs come from a man between 18 and 35 years old who received the YFV17D yellow fever vaccine.

The rearrangement links TRBV4-3 to TRBJ2-3; 8 bases align to TRBD2. Per germline, CDR1 LGHNA and CDR2 YSLEER. Trimming removed 4 bases from V and 2 bases from J; junction bases left unmatched: 14. This CDR3 has 18 residues. CDR3 nucleotide sequence: TGCGCCAGCAGCCGGCAACAGGGCAGCGGGGGACTCACAGATACGCAGTATTTT. This gives the protein CASSRQQGSGGLTDTQYF.

This clonotype was detected a few times. The rearrangement uses TRBV5-1 and TRBJ2-1, with TRBD1 matching over 9 bases. The CDR3 contains 15 residues. V lost 0 bases and J lost 9; bases outside the gene matches: 7. CDR1 is SGHRS, CDR2 YFSETQ, per germline. The CDR3 bases are TGCGCCAGCAGCTTGGCCCCCGGGACAGGGTTTGAGCAGTTCTTC. Translation gives CASSLAPGTGFEQFF.

This clonotype was counted between two and nine times. The CDR3 spells CASSPNGGSRDTGTLRRTGELFF. In DNA form, the CDR3 reads TGCGCCAGCAGCCCAAACGGAGGGAGCCGGGACACCGGAACACTTAGACGTACCGGGGAGCTGTTTTTT. V gene TRBV4-3 combines with J gene TRBJ2-2; D is perhaps TRBD1 or TRBD2 (6 bases each). V lost 4 bases to trimming and J lost 5 bases, with 38 bases between them. This CDR3 has 23 residues. Per germline, CDR1 LGHNA and CDR2 YSLEER.